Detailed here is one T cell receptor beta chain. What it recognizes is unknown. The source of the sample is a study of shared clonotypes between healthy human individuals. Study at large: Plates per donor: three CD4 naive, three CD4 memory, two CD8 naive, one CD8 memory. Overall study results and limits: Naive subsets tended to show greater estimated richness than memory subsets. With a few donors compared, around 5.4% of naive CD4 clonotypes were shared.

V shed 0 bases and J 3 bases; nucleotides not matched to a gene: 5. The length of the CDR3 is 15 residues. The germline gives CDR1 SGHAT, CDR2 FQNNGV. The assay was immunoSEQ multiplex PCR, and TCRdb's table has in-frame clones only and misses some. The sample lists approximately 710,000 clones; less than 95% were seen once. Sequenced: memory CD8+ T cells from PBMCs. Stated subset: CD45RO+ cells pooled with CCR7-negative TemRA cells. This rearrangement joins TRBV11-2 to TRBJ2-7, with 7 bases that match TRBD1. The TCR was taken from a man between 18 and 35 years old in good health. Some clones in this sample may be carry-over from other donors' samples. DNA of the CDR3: TGTGCCAGCAGCTTAGATCGGACAGGCCTCTACGAGCAGTACTTC. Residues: CASSLDRTGLYEQYF. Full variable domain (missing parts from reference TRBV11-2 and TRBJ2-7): EAGVAQSPRYKIIEKRQSVAFWCNPISGHATLYWYQQILGQGPKLLIQFQNNGVVDDSQLPKDRFSAERLKGVDSTLKIQPAKLEDSAVYLCASSLDRTGLYEQYFGPGTRLTVT.